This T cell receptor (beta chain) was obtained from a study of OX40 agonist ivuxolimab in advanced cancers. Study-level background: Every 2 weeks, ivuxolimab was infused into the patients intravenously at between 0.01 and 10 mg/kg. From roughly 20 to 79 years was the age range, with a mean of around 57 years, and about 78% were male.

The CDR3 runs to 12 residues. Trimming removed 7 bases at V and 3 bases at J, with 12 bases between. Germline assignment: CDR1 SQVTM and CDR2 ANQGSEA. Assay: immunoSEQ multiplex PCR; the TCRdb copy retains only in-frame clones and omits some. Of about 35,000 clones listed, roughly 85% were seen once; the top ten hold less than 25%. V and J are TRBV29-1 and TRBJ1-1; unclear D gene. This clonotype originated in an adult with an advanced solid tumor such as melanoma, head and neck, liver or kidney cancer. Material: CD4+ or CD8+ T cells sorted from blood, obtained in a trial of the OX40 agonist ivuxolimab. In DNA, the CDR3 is TGCAGCGCCGCCGGATCCTACACTGAAGCTTTCTTT. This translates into CSAAGSYTEAFF.